This T cell receptor beta chain emerged from a study of blood T cell repertoires in COVID-19. In the original workflow: Amplification of reference gene primers provided the estimated nucleated cell counts. Clones were read by immunoSEQ multiplex PCR, and TCRdb kept only the in-frame ones, dropping some. The D gene and trimming were derived from the DNA, and the V and J assignments and clone size from that table. Found here are about 240,000 clones, around 85% of them singletons; the top ten hold 6.2%. Germline CDR1 and CDR2: KGHSH and LQKENI. V shed 6 bases and J shed 9 bases, with 17 bases lying between them. This CDR3 has 13 amino acids.

This sequence originates from a man between 60 and 75 years old with acute or convalescent COVID-19. The gene calls are TRBV18 and TRBJ1-2; unclear D gene. The sequencing input was peripheral blood. The CDR3 DNA follows: TGTGCCAGCTCCTTCGAGCCAGGCAACAGCTACACCTTC. Protein: CASSFEPGNSYTF.